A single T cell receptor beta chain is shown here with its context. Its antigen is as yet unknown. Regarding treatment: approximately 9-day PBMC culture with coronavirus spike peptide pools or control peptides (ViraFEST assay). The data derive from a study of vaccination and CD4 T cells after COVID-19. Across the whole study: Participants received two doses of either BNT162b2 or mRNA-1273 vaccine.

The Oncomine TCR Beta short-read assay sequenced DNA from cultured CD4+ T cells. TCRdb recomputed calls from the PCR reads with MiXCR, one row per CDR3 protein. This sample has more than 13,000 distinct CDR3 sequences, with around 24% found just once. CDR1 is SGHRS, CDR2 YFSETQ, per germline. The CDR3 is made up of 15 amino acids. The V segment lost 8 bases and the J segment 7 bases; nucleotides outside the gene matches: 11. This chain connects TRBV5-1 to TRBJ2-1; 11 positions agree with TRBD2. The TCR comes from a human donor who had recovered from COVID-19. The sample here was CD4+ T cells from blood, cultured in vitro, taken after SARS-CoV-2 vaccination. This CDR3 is CASNPGLAGGNEQFF. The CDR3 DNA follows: TGCGCCAGTAATCCCGGGCTAGCGGGAGGAAATGAGCAGTTCTTC.